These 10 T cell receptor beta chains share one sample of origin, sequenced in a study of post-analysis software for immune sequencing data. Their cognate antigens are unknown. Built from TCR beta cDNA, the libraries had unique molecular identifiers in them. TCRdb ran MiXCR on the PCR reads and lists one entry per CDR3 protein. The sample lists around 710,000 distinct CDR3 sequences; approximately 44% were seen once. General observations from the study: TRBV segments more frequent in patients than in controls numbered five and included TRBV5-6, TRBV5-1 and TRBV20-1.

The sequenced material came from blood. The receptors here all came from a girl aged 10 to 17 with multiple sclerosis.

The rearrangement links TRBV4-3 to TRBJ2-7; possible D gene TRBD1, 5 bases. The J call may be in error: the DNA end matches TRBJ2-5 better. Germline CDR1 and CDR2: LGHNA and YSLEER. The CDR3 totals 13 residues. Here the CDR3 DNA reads TGCGCCAGCAGCCAATCAGGGAAAGAGACCCAGTACTTC. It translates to CASSQSGKETQYF.

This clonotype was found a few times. The CDR3 reads CASQLFGGENIQYF. The DNA for the CDR3 is TGTGCCTCCCAATTATTCGGGGGGGAAAACATTCAGTACTTC. This chain joins TRBV12-3 or TRBV12-4 and TRBJ2-4; 8 bases are shared with TRBD2. This CDR3 is built from 14 residues. V gave up 11 bases and J gave up 5 bases; unmatched junction bases: 11.

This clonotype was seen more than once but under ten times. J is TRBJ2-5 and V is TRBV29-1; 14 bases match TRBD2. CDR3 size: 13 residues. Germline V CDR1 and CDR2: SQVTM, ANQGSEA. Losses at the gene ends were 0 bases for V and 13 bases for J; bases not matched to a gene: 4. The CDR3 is CSVEDRTSGRRYF. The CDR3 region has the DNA TGCAGCGTTGAAGATCGGACTAGCGGGAGGAGGTACTTC. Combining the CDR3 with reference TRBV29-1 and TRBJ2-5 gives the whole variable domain SAVISQKPSRDICQRGTSLTIQCQVDSQVTMMFWYRQQPGQSLTLIATANQGSEATYESGFVIDKFPISRPNLTFSTLTVSNMSPEDSSIYLCSVEDRTSGRRYFGPGTRLLVL.

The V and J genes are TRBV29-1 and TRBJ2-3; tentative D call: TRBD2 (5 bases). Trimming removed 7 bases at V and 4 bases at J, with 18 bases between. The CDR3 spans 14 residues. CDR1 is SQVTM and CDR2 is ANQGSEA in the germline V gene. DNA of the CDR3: TGCAGCGCCATGCCTAGAGGGCCCGCAGATACGCAGTATTTT. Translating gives CSAMPRGPADTQYF.

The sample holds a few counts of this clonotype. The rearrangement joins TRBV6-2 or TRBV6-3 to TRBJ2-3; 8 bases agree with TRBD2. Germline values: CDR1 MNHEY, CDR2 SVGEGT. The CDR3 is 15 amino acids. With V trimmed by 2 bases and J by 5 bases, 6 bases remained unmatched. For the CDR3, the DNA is TGTGCCAGCAGTTACGCTGGACTAGCCGGAGATACGCAGTATTTT. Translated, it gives CASSYAGLAGDTQYF.

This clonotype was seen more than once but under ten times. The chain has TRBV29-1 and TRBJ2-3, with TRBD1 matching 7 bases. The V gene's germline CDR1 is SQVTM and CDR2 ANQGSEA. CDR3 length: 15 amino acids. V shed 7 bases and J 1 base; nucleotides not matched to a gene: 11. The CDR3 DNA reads TGCAGCGCGACCTCAGGGGGAGCGGGCACAGATACGCAGTATTTT. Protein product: CSATSGGAGTDTQYF.

The CDR3 DNA reads TGTGCCAGCAGCTTAGCTCAGGGGACGAACACCGGGGAGCTGTTTTTT. Translated, it gives CASSLAQGTNTGELFF. The V gene is TRBV7-2, the J gene TRBJ2-2; maybe TRBD1 (6 bases). Germline V CDR1 and CDR2: SGHTA, FQGNSA. The V end was cut by 0 bases, the J end by 0 bases, with 8 bases between. The CDR3 is 16 amino acids.

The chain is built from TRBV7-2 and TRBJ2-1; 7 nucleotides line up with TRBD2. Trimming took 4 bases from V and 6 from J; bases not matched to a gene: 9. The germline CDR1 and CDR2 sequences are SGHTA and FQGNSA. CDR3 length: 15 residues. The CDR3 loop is CASSSGGREANEQFF. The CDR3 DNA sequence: TGTGCCAGCAGCTCGGGGGGTAGGGAGGCCAATGAGCAGTTCTTC.

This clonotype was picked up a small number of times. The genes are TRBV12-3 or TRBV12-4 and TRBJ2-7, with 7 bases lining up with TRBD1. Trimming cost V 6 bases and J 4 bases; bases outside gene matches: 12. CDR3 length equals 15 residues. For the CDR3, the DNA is TGTGCCAGCAGCTACTCGGGACAGTCAATTTACGAGCAGTACTTC. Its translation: CASSYSGQSIYEQYF.

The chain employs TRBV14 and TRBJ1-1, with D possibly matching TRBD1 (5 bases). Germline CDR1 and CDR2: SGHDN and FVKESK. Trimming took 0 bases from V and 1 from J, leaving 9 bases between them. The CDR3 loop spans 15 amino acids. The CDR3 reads CASSQDGTANTEAFF. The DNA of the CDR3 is TGTGCCAGCAGCCAAGATGGGACCGCGAACACTGAAGCTTTCTTT.